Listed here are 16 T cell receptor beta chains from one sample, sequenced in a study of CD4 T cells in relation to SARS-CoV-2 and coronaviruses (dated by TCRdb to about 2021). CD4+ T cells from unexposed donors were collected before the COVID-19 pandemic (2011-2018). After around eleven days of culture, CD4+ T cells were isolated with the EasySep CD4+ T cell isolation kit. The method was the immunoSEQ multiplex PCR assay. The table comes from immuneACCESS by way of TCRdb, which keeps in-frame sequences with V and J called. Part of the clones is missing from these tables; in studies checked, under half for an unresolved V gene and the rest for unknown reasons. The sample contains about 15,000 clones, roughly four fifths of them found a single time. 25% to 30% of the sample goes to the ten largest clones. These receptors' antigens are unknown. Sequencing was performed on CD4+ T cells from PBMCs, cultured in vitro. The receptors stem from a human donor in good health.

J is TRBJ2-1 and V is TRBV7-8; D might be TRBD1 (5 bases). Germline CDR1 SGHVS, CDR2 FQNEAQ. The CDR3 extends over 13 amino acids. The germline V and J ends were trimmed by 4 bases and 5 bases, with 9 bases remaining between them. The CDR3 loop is CASSSDRNNEQFF. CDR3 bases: TGTGCCAGCAGCTCCGACAGAAACAATGAGCAGTTCTTC.

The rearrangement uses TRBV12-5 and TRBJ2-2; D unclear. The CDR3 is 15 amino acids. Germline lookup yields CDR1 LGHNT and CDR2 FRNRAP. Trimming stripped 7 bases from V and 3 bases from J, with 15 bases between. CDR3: CASVPIYRDTGELFF. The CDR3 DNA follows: TGTGCTAGTGTCCCCATTTACCGGGACACCGGGGAGCTGTTTTTT.

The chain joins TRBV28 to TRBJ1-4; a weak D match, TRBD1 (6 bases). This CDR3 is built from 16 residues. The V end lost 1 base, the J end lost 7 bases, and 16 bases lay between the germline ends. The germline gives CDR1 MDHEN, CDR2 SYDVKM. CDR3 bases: TGTGCCAGCAGTTTATTGGGGCCTGGAGGGGGTGAAAAACTGTTTTTT. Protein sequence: CASSLLGPGGGEKLFF.

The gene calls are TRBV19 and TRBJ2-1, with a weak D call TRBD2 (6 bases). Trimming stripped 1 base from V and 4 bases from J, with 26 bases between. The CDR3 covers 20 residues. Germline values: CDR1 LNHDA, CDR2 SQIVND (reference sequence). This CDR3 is CASSIGGDWGHGSVYNEQFF. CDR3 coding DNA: TGTGCCAGTAGTATAGGGGGAGACTGGGGCCACGGGAGTGTGTACAATGAGCAGTTCTTC. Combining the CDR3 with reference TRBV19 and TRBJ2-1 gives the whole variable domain DGGITQSPKYLFRKEGQNVTLSCEQNLNHDAMYWYRQDPGQGLRLIYYSQIVNDFQKGDIAEGYSVSREKKESFPLTVTSAQKNPTAFYLCASSIGGDWGHGSVYNEQFFGPGTRLTVL.

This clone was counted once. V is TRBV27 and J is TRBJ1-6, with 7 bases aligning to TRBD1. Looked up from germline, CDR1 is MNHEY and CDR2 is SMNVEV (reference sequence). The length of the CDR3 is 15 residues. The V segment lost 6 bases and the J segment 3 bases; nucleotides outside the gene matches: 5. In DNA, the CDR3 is TGTGCCAGCAGGGGGACAGCGATCTATAATTCACCCCTCCACTTT. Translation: CASRGTAIYNSPLHF.

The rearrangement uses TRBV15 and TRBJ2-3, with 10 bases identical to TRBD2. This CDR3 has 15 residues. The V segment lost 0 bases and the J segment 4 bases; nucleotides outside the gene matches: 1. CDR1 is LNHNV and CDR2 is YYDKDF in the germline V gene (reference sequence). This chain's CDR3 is CATSRDLAGADTQYF. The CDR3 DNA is TGTGCCACCAGCAGAGATCTAGCGGGAGCAGATACGCAGTATTTT.

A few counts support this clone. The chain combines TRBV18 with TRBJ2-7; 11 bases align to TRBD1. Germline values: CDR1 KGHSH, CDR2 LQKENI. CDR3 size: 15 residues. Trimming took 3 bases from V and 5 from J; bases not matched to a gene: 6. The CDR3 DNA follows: TGTGCCAGCTCACCCCCGGGACAGGGGGTTCACGAGCAGTACTTC. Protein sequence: CASSPPGQGVHEQYF.

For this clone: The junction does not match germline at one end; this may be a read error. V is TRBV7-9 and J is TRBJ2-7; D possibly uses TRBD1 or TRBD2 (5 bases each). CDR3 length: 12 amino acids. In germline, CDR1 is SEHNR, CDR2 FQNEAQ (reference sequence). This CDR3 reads CASSLYGALLDF. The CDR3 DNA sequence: TGTGCCAGCAGCTTATACGGGGCACTTTTGGACTTC.

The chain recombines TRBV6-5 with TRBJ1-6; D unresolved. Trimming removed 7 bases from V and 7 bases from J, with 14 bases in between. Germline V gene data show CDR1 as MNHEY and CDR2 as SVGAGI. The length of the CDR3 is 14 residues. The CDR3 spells CASISDGGNSPLHF. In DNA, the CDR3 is TGTGCCAGCATCTCTGACGGAGGGAATTCACCCCTCCACTTT.

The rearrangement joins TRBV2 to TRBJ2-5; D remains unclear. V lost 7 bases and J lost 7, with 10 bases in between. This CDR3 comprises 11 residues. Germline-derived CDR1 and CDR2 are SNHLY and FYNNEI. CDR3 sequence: CASMRSVTQYF. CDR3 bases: TGTGCCAGCATGAGAAGCGTGACCCAGTACTTC.

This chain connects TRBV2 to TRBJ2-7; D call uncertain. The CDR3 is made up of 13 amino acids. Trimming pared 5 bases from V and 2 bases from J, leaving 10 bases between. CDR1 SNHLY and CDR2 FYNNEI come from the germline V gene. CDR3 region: CASSSITPYEQYF. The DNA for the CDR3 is TGTGCCAGCAGTTCAATAACGCCCTACGAGCAGTACTTC.

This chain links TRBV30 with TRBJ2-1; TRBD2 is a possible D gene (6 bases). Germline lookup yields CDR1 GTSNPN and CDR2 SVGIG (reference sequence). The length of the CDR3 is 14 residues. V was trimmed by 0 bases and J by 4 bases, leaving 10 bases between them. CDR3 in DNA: TGTGCCTGGAGTGTAAGGGGAGGATACAATGAGCAGTTCTTC. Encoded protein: CAWSVRGGYNEQFF.

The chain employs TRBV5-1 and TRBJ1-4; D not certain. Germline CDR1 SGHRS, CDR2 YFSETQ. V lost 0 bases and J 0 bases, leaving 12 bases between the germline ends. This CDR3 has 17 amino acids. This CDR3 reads CASSLVAGEATNEKLFF. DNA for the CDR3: TGCGCCAGCAGCTTGGTGGCCGGGGAAGCAACTAATGAAAAACTGTTTTTT.

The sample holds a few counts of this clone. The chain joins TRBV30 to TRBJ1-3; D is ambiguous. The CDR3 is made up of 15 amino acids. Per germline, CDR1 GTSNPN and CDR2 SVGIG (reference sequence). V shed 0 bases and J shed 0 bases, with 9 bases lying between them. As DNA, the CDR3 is TGTGCCTGGAGTGTACGAAGGAGCTCTGGAAACACCATATATTTT. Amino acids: CAWSVRRSSGNTIYF. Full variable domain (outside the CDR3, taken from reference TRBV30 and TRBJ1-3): SQTIHQWPATLVQPVGSPLSLECTVEGTSNPNLYWYRQAAGRGLQLLFYSVGIGQISSEVPQNLSASRPQDRQFILSSKKLLLSDSGFYLCAWSVRRSSGNTIYFGEGSWLTVV.

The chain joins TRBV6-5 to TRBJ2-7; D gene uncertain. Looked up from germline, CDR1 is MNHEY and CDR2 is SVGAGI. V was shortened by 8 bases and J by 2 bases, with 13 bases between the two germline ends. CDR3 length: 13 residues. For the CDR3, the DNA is TGTGCCAGCCATCAGCAGGAACCCTACGAGCAGTACTTC. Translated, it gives CASHQQEPYEQYF.

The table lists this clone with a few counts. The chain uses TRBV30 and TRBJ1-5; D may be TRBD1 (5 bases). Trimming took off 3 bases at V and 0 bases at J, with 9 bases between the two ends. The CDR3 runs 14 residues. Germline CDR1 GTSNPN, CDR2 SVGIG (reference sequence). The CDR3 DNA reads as TGTGCCTGGAGCTGGGGCAGTAGCAATCAGCCCCAGCATTTT. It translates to CAWSWGSSNQPQHF.